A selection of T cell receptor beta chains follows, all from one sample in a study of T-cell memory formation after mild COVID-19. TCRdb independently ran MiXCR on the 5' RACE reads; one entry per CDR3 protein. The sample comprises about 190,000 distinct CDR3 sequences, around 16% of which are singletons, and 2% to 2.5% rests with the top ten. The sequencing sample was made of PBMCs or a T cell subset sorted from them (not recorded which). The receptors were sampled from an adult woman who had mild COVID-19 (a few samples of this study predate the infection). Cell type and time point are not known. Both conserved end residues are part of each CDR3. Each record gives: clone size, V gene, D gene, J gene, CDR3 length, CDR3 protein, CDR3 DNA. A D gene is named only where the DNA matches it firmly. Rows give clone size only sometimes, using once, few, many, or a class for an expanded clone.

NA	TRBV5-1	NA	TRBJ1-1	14	CASSLVGRAPEAFF	TGCGCCAGCAGCTTGGTAGGCAGGGCCCCTGAAGCTTTCTTT
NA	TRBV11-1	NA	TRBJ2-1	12	CASSSPTYEQFF	TGTGCCAGCAGCTCGCCGACCTACGAGCAGTTCTTC
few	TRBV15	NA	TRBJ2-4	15	CATSTGGGAKNIQYF	TGTGCCACCAGCACCGGAGGGGGGGCCAAAAACATTCAGTACTTC
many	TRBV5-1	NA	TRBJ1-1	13	CASSAMTDTEAFF	TGCGCCAGCAGCGCTATGACGGACACTGAAGCTTTCTTT
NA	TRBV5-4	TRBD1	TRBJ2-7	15	CASSYGTGGYSEQYF	TGTGCCAGCAGCTACGGGACAGGGGGTTACTCCGAGCAGTACTTC
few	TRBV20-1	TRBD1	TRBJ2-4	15	CSAPRDRGLENIQYF	TGCAGTGCCCCAAGGGACAGGGGCCTTGAAAACATTCAGTACTTC
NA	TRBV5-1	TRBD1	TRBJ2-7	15	CASSRQTGAVYEQYF	TGCGCCAGCAGCCGCCAAACAGGGGCGGTGTACGAGCAGTACTTC
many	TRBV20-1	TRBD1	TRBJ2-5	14	CSARPDRGWETQYF	TGCAGTGCTAGGCCCGACAGGGGATGGGAGACCCAGTACTTC
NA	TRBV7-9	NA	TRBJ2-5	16	CASSPRRFQTQETQYF	TGTGCCAGCAGCCCTAGGAGATTCCAGACGCAAGAGACCCAGTACTTC
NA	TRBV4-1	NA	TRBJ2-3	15	CASSQDLTGPDTQYF	TGCGCCAGCAGCCAAGATCTTACAGGGCCAGATACGCAGTATTTT
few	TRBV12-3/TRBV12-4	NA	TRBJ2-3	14	CASSLRADTDTQYF	TGTGCCAGCAGTTTACGAGCGGACACAGATACGCAGTATTTT
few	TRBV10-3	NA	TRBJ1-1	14	CAISGTTAVDEAFF	TGTGCCATCAGTGGAACCACGGCGGTAGATGAAGCTTTCTTT
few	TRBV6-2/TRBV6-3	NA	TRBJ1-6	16	CASSPLIERQISPLHF	TGTGCCAGCAGTCCCCTGATCGAGAGGCAGATTTCTCCCCTCCACTTT
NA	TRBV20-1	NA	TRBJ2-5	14	CSARRDSSQETQYF	TGCAGTGCTAGACGGGACTCGAGCCAAGAGACCCAGTACTTC
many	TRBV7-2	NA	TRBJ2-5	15	CASSRTISSRETQYF	TGTGCCAGCAGTCGGACTATATCCAGTCGGGAGACCCAGTACTTC
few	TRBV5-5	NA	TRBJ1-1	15	CASSLGRRENTEAFF	TGTGCCAGCAGCTTGGGGCGTAGAGAGAACACTGAAGCTTTCTTT
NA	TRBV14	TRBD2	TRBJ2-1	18	CASSQGRLLRGGSNEQFF	TGTGCCAGCAGCCAAGGGCGACTACTTCGGGGGGGCTCGAATGAGCAGTTCTTC
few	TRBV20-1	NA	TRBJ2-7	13	CSAEQTHGGEQYF	TGCAGTGCTGAACAGACACACGGCGGGGAGCAGTACTTC
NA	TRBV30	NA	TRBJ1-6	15	CAWRRRGGHNSPLHF	TGTGCCTGGAGGAGGAGAGGCGGCCATAATTCACCCCTCCACTTT
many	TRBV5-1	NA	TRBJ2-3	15	CASRFSTARTDTQYF	TGCGCCAGCAGATTCTCTACGGCGCGCACAGATACGCAGTATTTT
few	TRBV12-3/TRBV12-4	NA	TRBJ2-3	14	CASSGPQVADTQYF	TGTGCCAGCAGCGGGCCGCAGGTCGCAGATACGCAGTATTTT
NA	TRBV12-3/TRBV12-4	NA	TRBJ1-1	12	CASSLIWGEAFF	TGTGCCAGCAGTTTAATCTGGGGTGAAGCTTTCTTT
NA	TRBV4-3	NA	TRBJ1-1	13	CASSQDLRTVAFF	TGCGCCAGCAGCCAAGATCTAAGGACAGTAGCTTTCTTT
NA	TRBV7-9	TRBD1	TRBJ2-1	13	CASPPTGASEQFF	TGTGCCAGCCCCCCGACAGGGGCCAGTGAGCAGTTCTTC
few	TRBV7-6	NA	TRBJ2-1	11	CASSINNEQFF	TGTGCCAGCAGCATAAACAATGAGCAGTTCTTC
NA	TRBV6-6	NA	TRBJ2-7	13	CASSHLPGKEQYF	TGTGCCAGCAGCCACCTCCCGGGGAAAGAGCAGTACTTC
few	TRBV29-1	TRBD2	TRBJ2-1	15	CSVEGRESSYNEQFF	TGCAGCGTTGAAGGGCGGGAGAGCTCCTACAATGAGCAGTTCTTC
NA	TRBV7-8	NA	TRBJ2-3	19	CASSLADPGDSGIRDTQYF	TGTGCCAGCAGCTTAGCCGACCCTGGAGATAGCGGTATCAGGGATACGCAGTATTTT
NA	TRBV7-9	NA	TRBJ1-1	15	CASSLGRTAHTEAFF	TGTGCCAGCAGCTTAGGAAGGACGGCCCACACTGAAGCTTTCTTT
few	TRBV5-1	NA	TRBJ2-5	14	CASTPGLLQETQYF	TGCGCCAGCACCCCGGGACTCCTGCAAGAGACCCAGTACTTC
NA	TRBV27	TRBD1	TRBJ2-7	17	CASSSRMDRGLSYEQYF	TGTGCCAGCAGTTCGCGAATGGACAGGGGGCTTTCCTACGAGCAGTACTTC
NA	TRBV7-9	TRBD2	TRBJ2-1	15	CASNVAGWSYNEQFF	TGTGCCAGCAACGTAGCGGGATGGTCCTACAATGAGCAGTTCTTC
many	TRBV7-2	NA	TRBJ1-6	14	CASRGQRGNSPLHF	TGTGCCAGCAGGGGTCAGCGGGGTAATTCACCCCTCCACTTT
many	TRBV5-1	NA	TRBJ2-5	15	CASSEIPGEGKTQYF	TGCGCCAGCAGCGAAATTCCGGGAGAGGGAAAGACCCAGTACTTC
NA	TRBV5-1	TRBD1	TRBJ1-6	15	CASSLSRGAIGPLHF	TGCGCCAGCAGCTTGAGCAGGGGGGCGATTGGACCCCTCCACTTT
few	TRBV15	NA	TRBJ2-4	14	CATSSRTDENIQYF	TGTGCCACCAGCAGCCGGACAGATGAAAACATTCAGTACTTC
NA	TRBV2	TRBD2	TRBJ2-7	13	CASWGAGGYEQYF	TGTGCCAGTTGGGGAGCGGGAGGCTACGAGCAGTACTTC
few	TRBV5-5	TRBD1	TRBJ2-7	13	CASSLPGGNEQYF	TGTGCCAGCAGCTTACCAGGGGGAAACGAGCAGTACTTC
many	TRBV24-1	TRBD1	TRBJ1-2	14	CATSASGQIYGYTF	TGTGCCACCAGTGCCTCGGGACAGATCTATGGCTACACCTTC
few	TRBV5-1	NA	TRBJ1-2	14	CASSLDNRDYGYTF	TGCGCCAGCAGCTTGGACAACCGGGACTATGGCTACACCTTC
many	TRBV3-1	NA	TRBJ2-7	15	CASSQFSGASYEQYF	TGTGCCAGCAGCCAGTTCTCCGGGGCCTCCTACGAGCAGTACTTC
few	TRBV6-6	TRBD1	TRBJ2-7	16	CASSPSGQGAMNEQYF	TGTGCCAGCAGTCCCTCCGGACAGGGGGCGATGAACGAGCAGTACTTC
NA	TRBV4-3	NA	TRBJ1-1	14	CASSLGGTNTEAFF	TGCGCCAGCAGCCTCGGCGGGACGAACACTGAAGCTTTCTTT
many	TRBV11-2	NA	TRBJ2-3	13	CASSLYQQDTQYF	TGTGCCAGCAGCTTATATCAGCAAGATACGCAGTATTTT
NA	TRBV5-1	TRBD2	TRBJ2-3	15	CASSFGTSGGDTQYF	TGCGCCAGCAGCTTCGGGACTAGCGGGGGAGATACGCAGTATTTT
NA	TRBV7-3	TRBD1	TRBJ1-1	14	CASSLEPEQGGAFF	TGTGCCAGCAGCCTCGAGCCGGAGCAGGGGGGAGCTTTCTTT
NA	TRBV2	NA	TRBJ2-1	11	CASRSLGEQFF	TGTGCCAGCAGGTCCTTGGGGGAGCAGTTCTTC
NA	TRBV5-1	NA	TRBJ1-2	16	CASSRSDRVVNYGYTF	TGCGCCAGCAGCCGAAGCGACAGAGTAGTGAACTATGGCTACACCTTC
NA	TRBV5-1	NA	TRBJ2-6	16	CASSLVGASGANVLTF	TGCGCCAGCAGCTTGGTAGGGGCGTCTGGGGCCAACGTCCTGACTTTC
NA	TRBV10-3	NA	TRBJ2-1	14	CAISESTKQSEQFF	TGTGCCATCAGTGAGTCGACGAAGCAATCTGAGCAGTTCTTC
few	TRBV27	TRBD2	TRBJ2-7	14	CASSRTSGNYEQYF	TGTGCCAGCAGTCGGACTAGCGGGAACTACGAGCAGTACTTC